Below, one T cell receptor beta chain is given with its context. Its antigen is currently unknown. Synthesis of TCR cDNA relied on 5'RACE template switching, which attached a universal primer site and UMIs. TCRdb redid the calling of the 5' RACE reads with MiXCR, one entry per CDR3 protein. The sample yields hundreds of thousands of distinct CDR3 sequences, about a sixth seen once. The entry originates in a study of T cells after yellow fever vaccination. Study-level points and caveats: Peak timing came faster in the weaker secondary response, day 5 versus 15. Abundant clonotypes from the bulk population could contaminate FACS-sorted repertoires. Reappearance after the booster was observed for most primary-vaccination clones (around 95% CD4, about 91% CD8).

CDR1 and CDR2 from the germline V gene are MGHRA and YSYEKL. This CDR3 comprises 14 residues. Trimming stripped 5 bases from V and 0 bases from J, with 9 bases between. The V gene is TRBV4-1, the J gene TRBJ2-3, with D possibly matching TRBD1 (6 bases). The starting material was PBMCs, obtained less than 6 days after the first yellow fever vaccination. This sequence originates from a young man who received the YFV17D yellow fever vaccine. CDR3 residues: CASSTGQSTDTQYF. CDR3 nucleotides: TGCGCCAGCAGCACCGGACAGAGCACAGATACGCAGTATTTT.